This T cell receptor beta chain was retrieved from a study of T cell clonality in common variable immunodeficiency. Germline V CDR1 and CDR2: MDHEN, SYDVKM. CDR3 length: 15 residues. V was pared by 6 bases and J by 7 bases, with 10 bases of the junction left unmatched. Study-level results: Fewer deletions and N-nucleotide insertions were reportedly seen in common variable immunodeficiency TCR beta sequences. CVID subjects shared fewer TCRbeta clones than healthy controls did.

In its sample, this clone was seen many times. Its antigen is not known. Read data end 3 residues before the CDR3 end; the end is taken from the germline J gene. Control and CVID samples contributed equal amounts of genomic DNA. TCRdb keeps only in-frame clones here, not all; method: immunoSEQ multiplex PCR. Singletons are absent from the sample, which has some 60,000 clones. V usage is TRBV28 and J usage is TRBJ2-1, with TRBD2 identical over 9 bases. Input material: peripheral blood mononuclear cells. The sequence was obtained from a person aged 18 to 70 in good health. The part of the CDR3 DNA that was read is TGTGCCAGCAGGGGCAGCGGGAGGTTGGAAAATGAG. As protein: CASRGSGRLENE. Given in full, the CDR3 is CASRGSGRLENEQFF.